A single sample gave rise to the 5 T cell receptor beta chains below, sequenced in a study of T cells in Graves' hyperthyroidism and ophthalmopathy (dated by TCRdb to between 2018 and 2021). The protocol used for the library was multiplex PCR. Sequencing used an Illumina HiSeq 2000. Amplification of TCR beta CDR3 regions was carried out from RNA transcripts. The first round of RT-PCR for the TCR CDR3 was performed with the HTBI primer set and the Qiagen OneStep RT-PCR kit. TCRdb cleaned the public reads at Q25 with fastp, built clones with MiXCR and kept in-frame beta chains. Each entry merges the rows of one CDR3 protein and shows their most common DNA and genes. The sample table shows about 590,000 distinct CDR3 sequences, and around a sixth are seen once. The ten most abundant clones make up around 7.3% of the sample. Material for sequencing was blood. Receptor source: a woman under 40 with Graves' hyperthyroidism.

The chain is built from TRBV7-9 and TRBJ2-3; 9 nucleotides match TRBD2. The CDR3 is 16 residues long. V was clipped by 1 base and J by 5 bases; unmatched bases: 7. Germline V gene data show CDR1 as SEHNR and CDR2 as FQNEAQ (reference sequence). In nucleotides, the CDR3 is TGTGCCAGCAGCTTAGTGGGTAGCGGGAGTATAGATACGCAGTATTTT. Encoded protein: CASSLVGSGSIDTQYF.

The CDR3 loop reads CASSIVTGISYNEQFF. The CDR3 DNA sequence: TGTGCCAGTAGTATAGTTACGGGGATCTCCTACAATGAGCAGTTCTTC. The rearrangement joins TRBV19 to TRBJ2-1, with D perhaps TRBD2 (5 bases). The germline V gene encodes CDR1 LNHDA and CDR2 SQIVND (reference sequence). V lost 1 base and J lost 0, with 10 bases in between. The CDR3 spans 16 residues.

This clonotype was observed many times. The chain recombines TRBV12-3 or TRBV12-4 with TRBJ2-7; no firm D call. The CDR3 extends over 13 amino acids. V lost 4 bases, J lost 3 bases, and 10 bases lay in between. CDR3 bases: TGTGCCAGCAGTTCCCCGACGATCTACGAGCAGTACTTC. It yields the protein CASSSPTIYEQYF.

About this clonotype: A read error is possible here, since a much larger clone lies one base away. V usage is TRBV7-9 and J usage is TRBJ2-7; 7 nucleotides align to TRBD1. The CDR3 consists of 13 residues. Germline V gives CDR1 SEHNR, CDR2 FQNEAQ (reference sequence). The CDR3 spells CASREDRFYGQYF. For the CDR3, the DNA is TGTGCCAGCAGAGAGGACAGGTTTTACGGGCAGTACTTC.

The rearrangement links TRBV5-6 to TRBJ1-4; no clear D. With 1 base removed from V and 0 bases from J, the gap between germline ends came to 13 bases. The CDR3 is made up of 17 amino acids. Germline V lookup: CDR1 SGHDT, CDR2 YYEEEE. The CDR3 loop reads CASSLTAPAATNEKLFF. DNA of the CDR3: TGTGCCAGCAGCTTGACGGCACCAGCTGCAACTAATGAAAAACTGTTTTTT. The full variable domain, completed using reference TRBV5-6 and TRBJ1-4, is DAGVTQSPTHLIKTRGQQVTLRCSPKSGHDTVSWYQQALGQGPQFIFQYYEEEERQRGNFPDRFSGHQFPNYSSELNVNALLLGDSALYLCASSLTAPAATNEKLFFGSGTQLSVL.